What follows are 24 T cell receptor beta chains derived from one specimen sequenced in a study of shared clonotypes between healthy human individuals. Sequencing was performed with immunoSEQ multiplex PCR; in TCRdb, only in-frame clones are kept and a portion is missing. The sample gives 450,000 to 500,000 clones, 60% to 80% of which show up once; more than 10% is in the top ten. Sequencing was performed on PBMCs. The receptors here all came from a woman between 40 and 50 years old in good health. Some clones in this sample may be carry-over from other donors' samples.

In its sample, this clone was seen once. V usage is TRBV18 and J usage is TRBJ2-7, with a tentative D call TRBD2 (6 bases). Trimming left V 3 bases short and J 1 base short, with 13 bases between. Germline V CDR1 and CDR2: KGHSH, LQKENI. The CDR3 runs 15 residues. CDR3 sequence reads: CASSPAGGISYEQYF. CDR3 bases: TGTGCCAGCTCACCGGCGGGCGGGATATCCTACGAGCAGTACTTC.

The genes are TRBV5-5 and TRBJ2-1, with D possibly called TRBD1 or TRBD2 (5 bases each). Germline values: CDR1 SGHKS, CDR2 YYEKEE (reference sequence). The CDR3 is 16 amino acids. The V end was cut by 4 bases, the J end by 6 bases, with 20 bases between. CDR3 in DNA: TGTGCCAGCAGCCCCCGGGGCGATAGGATGAGCAATGAGCAGTTCTTC. As protein: CASSPRGDRMSNEQFF.

J is TRBJ2-1 and V is TRBV7-2; tentative D call: TRBD1 (6 bases). Trimming took 3 bases from V and 10 from J, leaving 10 bases between them. The germline V gene has CDR1 SGHTA and CDR2 FQGNSA. The CDR3 covers 12 residues. The CDR3 is CASSFPDREQFF. The CDR3 DNA reads TGTGCCAGCAGCTTCCCCGACAGGGAGCAGTTCTTC.

The CDR3 DNA reads as TGCAGTTTTTGGAGGGCTGAAGCTTTCTTT. Amino acids: CSFWRAEAFF. The chain joins TRBV20-1 to TRBJ1-1; D is unclear. V lost 8 bases to trimming and J lost 6 bases, with 10 bases between them. Germline V gene data show CDR1 as DFQATT and CDR2 as SNEGSKA (reference sequence). The CDR3 totals 10 residues.

The chain combines TRBV15 with TRBJ1-4; D ambiguous. Germline CDR1 is LNHNV and CDR2 is YYDKDF (reference sequence). The CDR3 contains 14 residues. Trimming took off 0 bases at V and 6 bases at J, with 8 bases between the two ends. The CDR3 DNA follows: TGTGCCACCAGCAGAGATGGCACTTATGAAAAACTGTTTTTT. Amino acids: CATSRDGTYEKLFF.

In the case of this clone: One base away lies a much larger clone, so this may be a sequencing read error. The chain links TRBV6-5 to TRBJ2-5, with TRBD1 identical over 7 bases. Germline assignment: CDR1 MNHEY and CDR2 SVGAGI. CDR3 length: 13 amino acids. With V trimmed by 7 bases and J by 1 base, 3 bases remained unmatched. DNA of the CDR3: TGTGCCAGCACCGACAGGGTCCAAGAGACCCAGTACTTC. The encoded protein is CASTDRVQETQYF.

The V and J genes are TRBV25-1 and TRBJ2-2; D uncertain. The V and J ends lost 0 bases and 5 bases respectively, with 7 bases between them. The germline V gene has CDR1 MGHDK and CDR2 SYGVNS. The CDR3 extends over 14 amino acids. The CDR3 DNA is TGTGCCAGCAGTGAATACTTGGCGACCGGGGAGCTGTTTTTT. As protein: CASSEYLATGELFF.

The chain has TRBV5-8 and TRBJ2-1, with D hard to call. Deletions cut 1 base from V and 4 bases from J, with 12 bases between. The CDR3 loop spans 15 amino acids. Germline V gene sequence: CDR1 SGHTS, CDR2 YDEGEE. This CDR3 reads CASSLSHYKYNEQFF. For the CDR3, the DNA is TGTGCCAGCAGCTTGTCCCACTATAAATACAATGAGCAGTTCTTC.

This clone was detected ten times or more. The chain uses TRBV6-5 and TRBJ2-7; D assignment may be TRBD1 or TRBD2 (5 bases each). In germline, CDR1 is MNHEY, CDR2 SVGAGI. V lost 2 bases to trimming and J lost 0 bases, with 11 bases between them. The CDR3 sequence is 15 residues long. The CDR3 DNA sequence: TGTGCCAGCAGTTACAGGGACGGGTCCTCCTACGAGCAGTACTTC. The encoded protein is CASSYRDGSSYEQYF.

This clone was observed a handful of times. The rearrangement joins TRBV6-6 to TRBJ1-3; D ambiguous. The V end was cut by 7 bases, the J end by 0 bases, with 10 bases between. The CDR3 spans 14 residues. Looked up from germline, CDR1 is MNHNY and CDR2 is SVGAGI (reference sequence). DNA for the CDR3: TGTGCCAGCAACGCAGGTAGCTCTGGAAACACCATATATTTT. It translates to CASNAGSSGNTIYF.

The V and J genes are TRBV11-2 and TRBJ2-1, with D unresolved. Germline CDR1 SGHAT, CDR2 FQNNGV. The CDR3 spans 14 residues. Trimming removed 6 bases from V and 12 bases from J, with 21 bases in between. The DNA of the CDR3 is TGTGCCAGCAGACCGATACGTGGTGCGGTGGCGCAGTTCTTC. Its protein is CASRPIRGAVAQFF.

The CDR3 DNA sequence: TGTGCCAGCAGCTTGGCCCGGGACAGGAACACAGATACGCAGTATTTT. Amino acids: CASSLARDRNTDTQYF. The chain links TRBV5-4 to TRBJ2-3, with 8 bases matching TRBD1. Losses at the gene ends were 0 bases for V and 2 bases for J; bases not matched to a gene: 5. Germline values: CDR1 SGHNT, CDR2 YYREEE (reference sequence). This CDR3 region has 16 residues.

The V call is TRBV6-4, the J call TRBJ1-2; D not resolved. Germline assignment: CDR1 MRHNA and CDR2 SNTAGT. The ends were cut back, 2 bases at V and 4 bases at J, with 35 bases in the middle. The CDR3 has 22 amino acids. The CDR3 sequence is CASSDPIDDSDLRNSVAYGYTF. CDR3 DNA sequence: TGTGCCAGCAGTGACCCAATCGACGATTCGGATCTGCGCAATTCGGTGGCCTATGGCTACACCTTC.

J is TRBJ2-7 and V is TRBV19; a possible D gene is TRBD2 (6 bases). The CDR3 length is 16 residues. From germline, CDR1 is LNHDA and CDR2 SQIVND (reference sequence). V lost 1 base and J lost 5, with 18 bases in between. CDR3 region: CASSIGAGTGEDEQYF. CDR3 DNA: TGTGCCAGTAGTATAGGGGCTGGGACGGGGGAAGACGAGCAGTACTTC.

Here the CDR3 DNA reads TGCGCCAGCAGCCGACAGGGAACCCACGAGCAGTACTTC. This translates into CASSRQGTHEQYF. The chain has TRBV5-1 and TRBJ2-7, with TRBD1 matching 7 bases. Germline V CDR1 and CDR2: SGHRS, YFSETQ. Trimming at V came to 4 bases and at J to 5 bases, leaving 6 bases not matched to a gene. The CDR3 is made up of 13 amino acids.

The genes are TRBV5-1 and TRBJ2-7; a weak D match, TRBD1 (6 bases). There are 14 residues in the CDR3. Per germline, CDR1 SGHRS and CDR2 YFSETQ. The V end was cut by 4 bases, the J end by 2 bases, with 13 bases between. CDR3 region: CASSIGQNTYEQYF. The CDR3 DNA reads as TGCGCCAGCAGCATTGGACAGAACACCTACGAGCAGTACTTC.

In its sample, this clone was seen a few times. A far larger clone differs by one base, so this is likely a read error. The same CDR3 is also encoded by other DNA sequences in this sample. CDR3 loop: CASSGDSNQPQHF. In DNA form, the CDR3 reads TGTGCCAGCAGTGGGGATAGCAATCAGCCCCAGCATTTT. The V call is TRBV2, the J call TRBJ1-5; no definite D call. Per germline, CDR1 SNHLY and CDR2 FYNNEI. V was trimmed by 4 bases and J by 0 bases, leaving 4 bases between them. This CDR3 region has 13 residues.

Turning to this clone: Other DNA sequences of this sample code for an identical CDR3. This chain joins TRBV15 and TRBJ2-7; D remains unclear. Germline assignment: CDR1 LNHNV and CDR2 YYDKDF (reference sequence). Trimming took off 0 bases at V and 4 bases at J, with 4 bases between the two ends. The CDR3 extends over 12 amino acids. The chain's CDR3 is CATSRDGYEQYF. The CDR3 region has the DNA TGTGCCACCAGCAGAGATGGGTACGAGCAGTACTTC.

This clone appeared once. This specimen includes other DNA sequences encoding the same CDR3. The chain joins TRBV6-6 to TRBJ1-5; D remains unclear. The V end was cut by 2 bases, the J end by 7 bases, with 15 bases between. Germline CDR1 is MNHNY and CDR2 is SVGAGI (reference sequence). This CDR3 region has 15 residues. The CDR3 DNA reads TGTGCCAGCAGTTACGAGGGAAGTTTCAACCAGCCCCAGCATTTT. Amino acids: CASSYEGSFNQPQHF.

The V gene is TRBV29-1, the J gene TRBJ2-2; D may match TRBD1 or TRBD2 (5 bases each). The CDR3 extends over 13 amino acids. Looked up from germline, CDR1 is SQVTM and CDR2 is ANQGSEA. Deletions cut 6 bases from V and 2 bases from J, with 10 bases between. CDR3 residues: CSVRDGNTGELFF. CDR3 DNA sequence: TGCAGCGTCCGGGACGGAAACACCGGGGAGCTGTTTTTT.

V is TRBV5-1 and J is TRBJ2-5; TRBD1 or TRBD2 may be the D gene (5 bases each). In germline, CDR1 is SGHRS, CDR2 YFSETQ. Trimming took off 0 bases at V and 3 bases at J, with 6 bases between the two ends. The length of the CDR3 is 13 residues. The CDR3 nucleotides read TGCGCCAGCAGCTTGGGGGGGAAAGAGACCCAGTACTTC. Translation: CASSLGGKETQYF.

V is TRBV27 and J is TRBJ2-7; possibly TRBD2 for D (5 bases). The V end was cut by 2 bases, the J end by 0 bases, with 8 bases between. The CDR3 contains 14 residues. Germline loops: CDR1 MNHEY, CDR2 SMNVEV (reference sequence). The CDR3 sequence is CASSLTRASYEQYF. The CDR3 DNA is TGTGCCAGCAGTTTAACGAGGGCCTCCTACGAGCAGTACTTC.

The rearrangement uses TRBV7-9 and TRBJ1-2; D remains unclear. The V gene's germline CDR1 is SEHNR and CDR2 FQNEAQ (reference sequence). The CDR3 totals 14 residues. V shed 1 base and J shed 4 bases, with 10 bases lying between them. The CDR3 loop reads CASSLVGKVYGYTF. In DNA, the CDR3 is TGTGCCAGCAGCTTAGTGGGCAAGGTCTATGGCTACACCTTC.

This sequence joins TRBV10-3 and TRBJ2-7, with unresolved D. This CDR3 is 13 amino acids long. V lost 0 bases to trimming and J lost 5 bases, with 8 bases between them. CDR1 and CDR2 (germline): ENHRY, SYGVKD. The CDR3 region is CAISESGIDEQYF. CDR3 bases: TGTGCCATCAGTGAGTCGGGTATCGACGAGCAGTACTTC.